The rows below give T cell receptor beta chains drawn from one sample of a study of T cell responses to AZD1222 COVID-19 vaccine. Only in-frame clones appear in the TCRdb table, and some are missing; sequencing was by immunoSEQ multiplex PCR. Here the sample spans fewer than 90,000 clones, nearly 90% being singletons. The starting material was peripheral blood, obtained on day 0 of AZD1222 vaccination. The receptors stem from an adult in good health. CDR3s include the opening cysteine and the closing phenylalanine or tryptophan. The D gene is left open where the match is weak.

v_gene	d_gene	j_gene	CDR3aa	CDR3nt
TRBV6-6	NA	TRBJ1-2	CASSYGQGGNYGYTF	TGTGCCAGCAGTTACGGGCAGGGTGGTAACTATGGCTACACCTTC
TRBV3-1/TRBV3-2	TRBD1	TRBJ2-5	CASSRRTGKEETQYF	TGTGCCAGCAGCCGCAGGACAGGGAAAGAAGAGACCCAGTACTTC
TRBV6-5	NA	TRBJ1-1	CASSLRNRPNTEAFF	TGTGCCAGCAGTTTAAGGAACAGGCCGAACACTGAAGCTTTCTTT
TRBV27	NA	TRBJ2-3	CASSLSRPGRSTDTQYF	TGTGCCAGCAGTTTATCGAGGCCAGGCCGGAGCACAGATACGCAGTATTTT
TRBV6-5	NA	TRBJ1-3	CASSPVGSGNTIYF	TGTGCCAGCAGCCCGGTTGGCTCTGGAAACACCATATATTTT
TRBV5-1	TRBD2	TRBJ2-1	CASSLDSGRYNEQFF	TGCGCCAGCAGCTTGGATAGCGGGCGTTACAATGAGCAGTTCTTC
TRBV7-9	TRBD1	TRBJ2-7	CASSATGTGLSEQYF	TGTGCCAGCAGCGCCACCGGGACAGGGCTAAGTGAGCAGTACTTC
TRBV7-3	NA	TRBJ2-3	CASSLVALPSTDTQYF	TGTGCCAGCAGCTTAGTAGCACTCCCTAGCACAGATACGCAGTATTTT
TRBV5-6	NA	TRBJ1-1	CASSLVHPGGGTTEAFF	TGTGCCAGCAGCTTGGTCCACCCCGGGGGGGGCACCACTGAAGCTTTCTTT
TRBV12-3/TRBV12-4	NA	TRBJ1-5	CASSLGNHQPQHF	TGTGCCAGCAGTTTGGGCAATCATCAGCCCCAGCATTTT
TRBV19	NA	TRBJ1-2	CASRKGGDYGYTF	TGTGCCAGTAGGAAGGGGGGAGACTATGGCTACACCTTC
TRBV6-5	TRBD2	TRBJ2-7	CASSYRGSSYEQYF	TGTGCCAGCAGTTACCGCGGGAGCTCCTACGAGCAGTACTTC
TRBV5-1	NA	TRBJ1-1	CASSLDQGFNTEAFF	TGCGCCAGCAGCTTGGATCAGGGTTTCAACACTGAAGCTTTCTTT
TRBV28	NA	TRBJ1-2	CASSSQVYGYTF	TGTGCCAGCAGTTCCCAGGTTTATGGCTACACCTTC
TRBV19	TRBD1	TRBJ1-2	CASSTQGRNYGYTF	TGTGCCAGTAGTACACAGGGGCGAAACTATGGCTACACCTTC